A selection of T cell receptor beta chains follows, all from one sample in a study of T cell responses to AZD1222 COVID-19 vaccine. Some clones are missing from TCRdb's copy, which holds only in-frame ones; the method was immunoSEQ multiplex PCR. Here the sample spans roughly 200,000 clones, approximately 90% being singletons. Sequencing used peripheral blood, obtained 28 days after the second AZD1222 dose. The receptors come from an adult who received the AZD1222 COVID-19 vaccine. The CDR3 runs from the conserved cysteine through the conserved F or W. Each record gives: J gene, CDR3 length, V gene, clone size, D gene, CDR3 DNA, CDR3 protein. A D gene is named only where the DNA matches it firmly. Rows may omit the clone size; those that give it use once, few, many or a size class.

TRBJ1-1	15	TRBV5-1	NA	NA	TGCGCCAGCAGCCCGGGCCTTCTAGGGGACACTGAAGTTTTCTTT	CASSPGLLGDTEVFF
TRBJ2-3	15	TRBV9	NA	NA	TGTGCCAGCAGCGTATCAGTAGTAAGCACAGATACGCAGTATTTT	CASSVSVVSTDTQYF
TRBJ2-1	15	TRBV7-9	NA	TRBD1	TGTGCCAGCAGCCAATTCCGGACAGGGGATCATGAGCAGTTCTTC	CASSQFRTGDHEQFF
TRBJ2-3	15	TRBV28	NA	TRBD2	TGTGCCAGCAGTTTAGGACGGGAGGGCCCAGATACGCAGTATTTT	CASSLGREGPDTQYF
TRBJ2-1	16	TRBV6-2/TRBV6-3	NA	TRBD2	TGTGCCAGCAGTTACTCCAAGCGGGAGGCAGGCAATGAGCAGTTCTTC	CASSYSKREAGNEQFF
TRBJ1-1	14	TRBV7-9	NA	NA	TGTGCCAGCAGCGACACCGGGCCGCGGACTGAAGCTTTCTTT	CASSDTGPRTEAFF
TRBJ1-4	16	TRBV3-1/TRBV3-2	NA	NA	TGTGCCAGCAGCCAAGGAGGCCGGCAGGGAAGCGAAAAACTGTTTTTT	CASSQGGRQGSEKLFF
TRBJ2-5	14	TRBV5-1	few	TRBD2	TGCGCCAGCAGCTTCGGGGGGAAAGAAGGGACCCAGTACTTC	CASSFGGKEGTQYF
TRBJ2-1	14	TRBV7-9	NA	NA	TGTGCCAGCCGGGGTGGCTTGAGTGGGGATGAGCAGTTCTTC	CASRGGLSGDEQFF
TRBJ1-5	15	TRBV28	NA	TRBD1	TGTGCCAGCAGGTACAGGGGGCGCGGAGACCAGCCCCAGCATTTT	CASRYRGRGDQPQHF
TRBJ2-2	13	TRBV7-3	NA	NA	TGTGCCAGCAGCCCCCCTCTCACCGGGGAGCTGTTTTTT	CASSPPLTGELFF
TRBJ1-6	12	TRBV14	NA	NA	TGTGCCAGCAGCCAAGAGCCCCTACCCCTCCACTTT	CASSQEPLPLHF
TRBJ2-3	20	TRBV15	NA	TRBD2	TGTGCCACCAGCAGGTCCTCTGGGCGGGAGATCCCCCGCGGCCCAGATACGCAGTATTTT	CATSRSSGREIPRGPDTQYF
TRBJ1-2	14	TRBV5-6	NA	NA	TGTGCCAGCACCGGACGAGGAGTGTACTATGGCTACACCTTC	CASTGRGVYYGYTF
TRBJ1-2	14	TRBV28	NA	TRBD1	TGTGCCAGCAGTCTTACAGGGGTTGCCTATGGCTACACCTTC	CASSLTGVAYGYTF
TRBJ1-4	14	TRBV2	NA	TRBD1	TGTGCCAGCATCACCGGGACAGAGCGTGAAAAACTGTTTTTT	CASITGTEREKLFF
TRBJ2-5	15	TRBV10-3	NA	NA	TGTGCCATCAGTGAGTCGTCCTCACTGGGAGAGACCCAGTACTTC	CAISESSSLGETQYF
TRBJ2-3	17	TRBV7-9	NA	TRBD2	TGTGCCAGCAGCCTCGGAGCGGGAGCCACCGTCACAGATACGCAGTATTTT	CASSLGAGATVTDTQYF
TRBJ2-5	14	TRBV5-1	NA	NA	TGCGCCAGCAGTGTGGAGGCCCTTTGGGAGACCCAGTACTTC	CASSVEALWETQYF
TRBJ2-7	14	TRBV30	NA	NA	TGTGCCTGGGCTCTCTGGGGCACCTCCTACGAGCAGTACTTC	CAWALWGTSYEQYF
TRBJ1-1	11	TRBV30	once	NA	TGTGCCTCGGGGGCTGCCACTGAAGCTTTCTTT	CASGAATEAFF
TRBJ2-4	13	TRBV30	NA	NA	TGTGCCTGGAGTGTACGGAGGGGAGGAATTCAGTACTTC	CAWSVRRGGIQYF
TRBJ2-1	18	TRBV28	NA	NA	TGTGCCAGCAGTTCCCGCCGTTTACGTGGCAGGGGGGGTAATGAGCAGTTCTTC	CASSSRRLRGRGGNEQFF
TRBJ1-5	13	TRBV19	NA	NA	TGTGCCAGTAGTCCCATAGACAATCAGCCCCAGCATTTT	CASSPIDNQPQHF
TRBJ1-1	13	TRBV5-4	NA	NA	TGTGCCAGCAGCTTGAGAAGGAACACTGAAGCTTTCTTT	CASSLRRNTEAFF
TRBJ2-7	15	TRBV10-2	NA	NA	TGCGCCAGCACCCGTGCCGAAGTGGGAATTTACGAGCAGTACTTC	CASTRAEVGIYEQYF
TRBJ2-1	16	TRBV19	NA	TRBD2	TGTGCCAGTAGTATCTCTAGCGCGGGAGGGCCCCGGGAGCAGTTCTTC	CASSISSAGGPREQFF